The clone carrying this T cell receptor (beta chain) turned up a few times. This entry is derived from a study of beta chain features in type 1 diabetes. The authors reverse transcribed all of the isolated RNA, so sequencing captured expressed TCRB transcripts. Only in-frame clones appear in the TCRdb table, and some are missing; sequencing was by immunoSEQ multiplex PCR. The sample contains about 350,000 clones, around a fifth of which appear only once. Germline V CDR1 and CDR2: SGHTA, FQGNSA. V was pared by 2 bases and J by 2 bases, with 15 bases between. The CDR3 loop spans 16 amino acids. Material: naive CD4+ T cells from blood. The receptor comes from a young woman in good health. V and J are TRBV7-2 and TRBJ2-5; possibly TRBD1 for D (6 bases). For the CDR3, the DNA is TGTGCCAGCAGCTTAAACCGACCAGGGACACAAGAGACCCAGTACTTC. It yields the protein CASSLNRPGTQETQYF.